The table lists the clone carrying this TCR beta chain with a few counts. Its specificity is not known. The sample originates from a study of T cells in Graves' hyperthyroidism and ophthalmopathy. Study context: At the time of initial diagnosis and before any treatment, peripheral blood was collected. Study-level findings and limits: Ophthalmopathy was separated from stable hyperthyroidism by a 13 V-J model. Prediction of ophthalmopathy progression came a median approximately 7 months pre-onset.

Regions amplified from RNA transcripts were the TCR beta CDR3 regions. First-round RT-PCR targeting the TCR CDR3 was performed with the HTBI primer set. Each CDR3 protein gets one entry after TCRdb re-called the multiplex PCR reads with MiXCR. The data contain about 530,000 distinct CDR3 sequences, approximately 17% of them singletons. Sequencing was carried out using blood. This sequence originates from a woman aged 18-35 years with Graves' ophthalmopathy.

The CDR3 loop is CASSHGSSQSGSNYEQYF. The CDR3 coding sequence is TGTGCCAGCAGCCACGGCAGCTCACAAAGCGGGAGTAATTACGAGCAGTACTTC. V gene TRBV14 combines with J gene TRBJ2-7, with 8 bases that match TRBD2. The CDR3 has 18 residues. Looked up from germline, CDR1 is SGHDN and CDR2 is FVKESK. V lost 3 bases and J lost 4; bases outside the gene matches: 17.